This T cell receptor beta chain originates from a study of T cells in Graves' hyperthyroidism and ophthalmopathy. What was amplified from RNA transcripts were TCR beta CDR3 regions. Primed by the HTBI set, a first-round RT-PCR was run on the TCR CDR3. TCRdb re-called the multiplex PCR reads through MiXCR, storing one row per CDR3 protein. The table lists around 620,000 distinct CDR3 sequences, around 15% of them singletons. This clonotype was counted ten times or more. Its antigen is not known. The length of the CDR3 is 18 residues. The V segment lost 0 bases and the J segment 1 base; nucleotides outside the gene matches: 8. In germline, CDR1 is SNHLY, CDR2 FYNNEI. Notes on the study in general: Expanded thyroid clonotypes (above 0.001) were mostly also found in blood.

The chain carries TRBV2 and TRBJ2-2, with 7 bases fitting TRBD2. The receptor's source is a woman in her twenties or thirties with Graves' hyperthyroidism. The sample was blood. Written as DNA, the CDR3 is TGTGCCAGCAGTGAAGCGCTTCGTCCTAGCGGGAACACCGGGGAGCTGTTTTTT. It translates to CASSEALRPSGNTGELFF.